What follows describes a single TCR beta chain. Its target is not known. A sample-barcoded 5' primer and a J-beta primer mix were used in a second PCR of roughly 6 to 11 cycles. Researchers report that a template-switch adaptor with 12 random nucleotides tagged each cDNA molecule. From the 5' RACE reads, TCRdb called clonotypes with MiXCR, one entry per CDR3 protein. The sample has roughly 1.7 million distinct CDR3 sequences, around 35% seen once. There are 16 residues in the CDR3. V lost 6 bases and J 6 bases, leaving 21 bases between the germline ends. The data were obtained in a study of blood T cells in healthy people across ages. The study, taken as a whole, reports: Correlation between TCR beta diversity and naive T cell percentage was strong.

Donors gave around 10 milliliters of peripheral blood apiece. The clonotype was recovered from a woman aged 25 to 39 in good health. The chain is built from TRBV12-3 or TRBV12-4 and TRBJ2-1; D might be TRBD2 (6 bases). The sequenced sample consisted of blood. In nucleotides, the CDR3 is TGTGCCAGCAGCACCACTCGACTAGTCGAAGCCAATGAGCAGTTCTTC. This sequence encodes CASSTTRLVEANEQFF.